This TCR beta chain appears in the sequencing data of a study of cytomegalovirus exposure and HLA in healthy donors. Study overall: Earlier results showed roughly 110 million unique TCR beta sequences derived from approximately 170 million T cells. The study placed approximately 78% of its approximately 400 genotyped donors in the Caucasian-associated ancestry cluster. Broader study findings: The study dropped some indistinguishable V segments, TRBV6-2 and TRBV6-3 among them.

This CDR3 region has 13 residues. V gave up 5 bases and J gave up 3 bases, with 11 bases separating them. CDR1 is MNHEY, CDR2 SVGAGI, per germline. Concerning this clone: Its antigen is still unknown.

The PCR made use of 60 Vbeta and 13 Jbeta primers. The protocol was immunoSEQ multiplex PCR, while the TCRdb copy is restricted to in-frame clones and leaves out a portion. The table includes 95,000 to 150,000 clones, roughly 77% detected once. Sequenced sample: PBMCs. J is TRBJ2-7 and V is TRBV6-5; D is undetermined. The sequence was obtained from a man between 40 and 49 years old in good health and CMV-seronegative. The CDR3 nucleotides read TGTGCCAGCAGTGCCGACTTGGGCTACGAGCAGTACTTC. Amino acids: CASSADLGYEQYF.